These T cell receptor beta chains were read from a single sample in a study of T-cell memory formation after mild COVID-19. TCRdb independently ran MiXCR on the 5' RACE reads; one entry per CDR3 protein. The profile shows approximately 400,000 distinct CDR3 sequences, roughly 18% of them singletons. Input material: PBMCs or a T cell subset sorted from them (not recorded which). These receptors originate from a man younger than 35 who had mild COVID-19 (a few samples of this study predate the infection). Cell type and time point are not known. CDR3s include the opening cysteine and the closing phenylalanine or tryptophan. A D gene is named only where the DNA matches it firmly. Where a row states a size, it is once, few, many or the class of an expanded clone; other rows omit it.

TRBJ1-2	TRBD1	TRBV6-5	NA	CASSPGQAAWYGYTF	TGTGCCAGCAGCCCCGGACAGGCTGCTTGGTATGGCTACACCTTC
TRBJ1-1	NA	TRBV4-2	NA	CASSQEDRANTEAFF	TGTGCCAGCAGCCAAGAAGACCGGGCGAACACTGAAGCTTTCTTT
TRBJ1-2	TRBD1	TRBV5-6	few	CASSFRQGGYGYTF	TGTGCCAGCAGCTTCAGACAGGGGGGATATGGCTACACCTTC
TRBJ1-5	NA	TRBV7-9	many	CASSLGLNQPQHF	TGTGCCAGCAGCTTAGGATTAAATCAGCCCCAGCATTTT
TRBJ2-1	NA	TRBV7-9	many	CASSLDHNEQFF	TGTGCCAGCAGCTTAGATCACAATGAGCAGTTCTTC
TRBJ2-7	NA	TRBV7-8	few	CASSLGGVTAPYEQYF	TGTGCCAGCAGCTTAGGAGGAGTGACGGCCCCCTACGAGCAGTACTTC
TRBJ2-5	NA	TRBV7-3	NA	CASSPYRREGQETQYF	TGTGCCAGCAGCCCATACCGCAGGGAAGGGCAAGAGACCCAGTACTTC
TRBJ2-7	NA	TRBV21-1	many	CASSKVNSYEQYF	TGTGCCAGCAGCAAAGTCAACTCCTACGAGCAGTACTTC
TRBJ2-3	NA	TRBV5-1	NA	CASSLVLDTDTQYF	TGCGCCAGCAGCTTGGTACTCGACACAGATACGCAGTATTTT
TRBJ2-7	TRBD1	TRBV12-3/TRBV12-4	NA	CASRGQGAREQYF	TGTGCCAGCAGGGGACAGGGGGCACGGGAGCAGTACTTC
TRBJ1-1	NA	TRBV7-2	NA	CASSFAGAGNTEAFF	TGTGCCAGCAGTTTTGCGGGGGCCGGGAACACTGAAGCTTTCTTT
TRBJ2-4	NA	TRBV29-1	once	CSVRELTHNIQYF	TGCAGCGTCAGGGAGCTCACCCATAACATTCAGTACTTC
TRBJ2-1	NA	TRBV11-2	NA	CASSPGLGVEQFF	TGTGCCAGCAGCCCGGGACTTGGGGTTGAGCAGTTCTTC
TRBJ2-3	NA	TRBV4-1	NA	CASSQEGSPSTDTQYF	TGCGCCAGCAGCCAAGAGGGGAGCCCTAGCACAGATACGCAGTATTTT
TRBJ2-5	NA	TRBV20-1	few	CSANRVVETQYF	TGCAGTGCTAACAGGGTTGTCGAGACCCAGTACTTC
TRBJ1-2	NA	TRBV5-1	NA	CASSLAAGAEYGYTF	TGCGCCAGCAGCTTGGCCGCAGGGGCAGAATATGGCTACACCTTC
TRBJ2-7	NA	TRBV6-5	few	CASRRGQGGYEQYF	TGTGCCAGCAGGAGAGGACAGGGAGGGTACGAGCAGTACTTC
TRBJ1-1	TRBD1	TRBV5-6	NA	CASSLGQGTGYAFF	TGTGCCAGCAGCTTGGGACAGGGGACGGGTTACGCTTTCTTT
TRBJ2-7	TRBD1	TRBV7-8	NA	CASSLPFTGDSYEQYF	TGTGCCAGCAGCTTACCGTTTACTGGGGACAGTTACGAGCAGTACTTC
TRBJ2-3	TRBD1	TRBV28	NA	CASSPLEDRGPDTQYF	TGTGCCAGCAGTCCTTTGGAGGACAGGGGGCCAGATACGCAGTATTTT
TRBJ1-5	TRBD1	TRBV24-1	NA	CATSLGRGPNQPQHF	TGTGCCACCAGTTTGGGCAGGGGGCCCAATCAGCCCCAGCATTTT
TRBJ2-4	NA	TRBV7-9	many	CASSPQGAKNIQYF	TGTGCCAGCTCACCGCAGGGGGCCAAAAACATTCAGTACTTC
TRBJ1-5	NA	TRBV6-2/TRBV6-3	few	CASSFVLGFSNQPQHF	TGTGCCAGCAGTTTCGTCTTGGGCTTTAGCAATCAGCCCCAGCATTTT
TRBJ2-7	NA	TRBV7-9	few	CASSPVTGSSSYEQYF	TGTGCCAGCAGCCCCGTTACAGGGAGCAGCTCCTACGAGCAGTACTTC
TRBJ2-5	NA	TRBV24-1	few	CATSDLASQETQYF	TGTGCCACCAGTGATTTGGCCAGCCAAGAGACCCAGTACTTC
TRBJ1-2	NA	TRBV29-1	NA	CSVDWRYGYTF	TGCAGCGTTGATTGGCGATATGGCTACACCTTC
TRBJ1-2	TRBD1	TRBV5-1	few	CASRKDRGGYGYTF	TGCGCCAGCAGGAAAGACAGGGGTGGCTATGGCTACACCTTC
TRBJ1-1	NA	TRBV7-2	NA	CASSSSGDTEAFF	TGTGCCAGCAGCTCATCAGGGGACACTGAAGCTTTCTTT
TRBJ1-1	NA	TRBV5-1	NA	CASSRALAAEAFF	TGCGCCAGCAGCCGCGCCTTGGCGGCTGAAGCTTTCTTT
TRBJ2-2	TRBD1	TRBV19	many	CASKGQGDTGELFF	TGTGCCAGTAAGGGACAGGGGGACACCGGGGAGCTGTTTTTT
TRBJ2-1	TRBD1	TRBV29-1	NA	CSVGTGQGYNEQFF	TGCAGCGTGGGGACGGGACAGGGTTACAATGAGCAGTTCTTC
TRBJ2-3	TRBD1	TRBV7-2	many	CASSSGQGSTDTQYF	TGTGCCAGCAGCTCGGGACAGGGAAGCACAGATACGCAGTATTTT
TRBJ1-2	NA	TRBV5-1	NA	CASSLQGHGGYTF	TGCGCCAGCAGCTTACAGGGTCACGGTGGCTACACCTTC
TRBJ2-1	TRBD2	TRBV25-1	few	CASSVHGRDEQFF	TGTGCCAGCAGTGTCCATGGGAGGGATGAGCAGTTCTTC
TRBJ2-1	NA	TRBV5-1	NA	CASSPPGDTGQQFF	TGCGCCAGCAGCCCCCCGGGAGATACGGGCCAGCAGTTCTTC
TRBJ1-3	NA	TRBV7-2	few	CASSVDSRDTIYF	TGTGCCAGCAGCGTGGACAGTCGGGACACCATATATTTT
TRBJ2-5	NA	TRBV7-9	few	CASSRDTVQETQYF	TGTGCCAGCAGTAGGGACACGGTGCAAGAGACCCAGTACTTC
TRBJ2-7	NA	TRBV5-1	NA	CASSLRGEGHEQYF	TGCGCCAGCAGCTTGCGAGGGGAAGGACACGAGCAGTACTTC
TRBJ1-4	NA	TRBV4-3	NA	CASSQDARGMGEKLFF	TGCGCCAGCAGCCAAGATGCCAGAGGAATGGGTGAAAAACTGTTTTTT